These 22 T cell receptor beta chains share one sample of origin, sequenced in a study of blood T cell repertoires in COVID-19. Sequencing was performed with immunoSEQ multiplex PCR; in TCRdb, only in-frame clones are kept and a portion is missing. The sample lists approximately 40,000 clones; 88% were seen once. The sequenced material came from peripheral blood. The receptors derive from a human donor in a cohort sampled during active COVID-19.

This rearrangement joins TRBV18 to TRBJ2-2, with D perhaps matching TRBD1 (5 bases). The ends were cut back, 1 base at V and 4 bases at J, with 13 bases in the middle. Germline V gene lookup returns CDR1 KGHSH and CDR2 LQKENI. The CDR3 loop spans 16 amino acids. This chain's CDR3 is CASSPLGPALTGELFF. The CDR3 nucleotides are TGTGCCAGCTCACCACTGGGGCCAGCCCTCACCGGGGAGCTGTTTTTT.

The rearrangement uses TRBV2 and TRBJ1-4, with a weak D call TRBD1 (5 bases). The CDR3 runs to 14 residues. Trimming stripped 6 bases from V and 8 bases from J, with 16 bases between. Germline CDR1 is SNHLY and CDR2 is FYNNEI. CDR3 amino acids: CASRVGQGEEKLFF. The CDR3 DNA follows: TGTGCCAGCAGGGTGGGGCAGGGTGAGGAAAAACTGTTTTTT.

The chain carries TRBV19 and TRBJ1-5, with D perhaps TRBD1 (5 bases). Trimming took off 1 base at V and 0 bases at J, with 7 bases between the two ends. The germline CDR1 and CDR2 sequences are LNHDA and SQIVND (reference sequence). The CDR3 loop spans 15 amino acids. CDR3 nucleotides: TGTGCCAGTAGTATAGGGGGGGATAGCAATCAGCCCCAGCATTTT. Its translation is CASSIGGDSNQPQHF.

A note on this clone: Within the sample, other DNA sequences also encode this same CDR3. The chain couples TRBV7-9 to TRBJ2-1; D gene uncertain. Germline CDR1 reads SEHNR; CDR2 reads FQNEAQ (reference sequence). Trimming shortened V by 1 base and J by 0 bases, and 4 bases separated the two germline ends. This CDR3 is built from 14 residues. The CDR3 protein is CASSLDSSYNEQFF. The CDR3 DNA reads TGTGCCAGCAGCTTAGACAGCTCCTACAATGAGCAGTTCTTC.

This clone showed up just once. The chain uses TRBV10-1 and TRBJ2-3; 10 bases align to TRBD2. With V trimmed by 5 bases and J by 2 bases, 4 bases remained unmatched. CDR3 size: 15 residues. Per germline, CDR1 WNHNN and CDR2 SYGVQD (reference sequence). The CDR3 loop is CASSPAGGNTDTQYF. The CDR3 coding sequence is TGCGCCAGCAGTCCAGCGGGGGGGAACACAGATACGCAGTATTTT.

The V call is TRBV28, the J call TRBJ1-5, with 8 bases matching TRBD1. The CDR3 length is 18 residues. Germline V gives CDR1 MDHEN, CDR2 SYDVKM. V was clipped by 3 bases and J by 0 bases; unmatched bases: 10. The CDR3 sequence is CASSFLRIQGDSNQPQHF. Here the CDR3 DNA reads TGTGCCAGCAGTTTTCTTCGCATACAGGGGGATAGCAATCAGCCCCAGCATTTT.

The V and J genes are TRBV21-1 and TRBJ1-3. TRBV21-1 corresponds to a pseudogene. CDR3 length: 16 residues. CDR3 in DNA: TGTGCCAGCAGCAAAGATGGTAGCGGATCTGGAAACACCATATATTTT. As protein: CASSKDGSGSGNTIYF.

The chain has TRBV5-1 and TRBJ2-7, with 7 positions matching TRBD2. The J segment lost 1 base and the V segment lost 7 bases, leaving 8 bases of the junction unmatched. Per the germline V gene, CDR1 is SGHRS and CDR2 is YFSETQ. The CDR3 totals 14 residues. The CDR3 DNA reads as TGCGCCAGCTTTGAGGGAGGGGATTCCTACGAGCAGTACTTC. As protein: CASFEGGDSYEQYF.

The chain carries TRBV5-1 and TRBJ2-3, with D maybe TRBD2 (5 bases). V lost 0 bases, J lost 4 bases, and 6 bases lay in between. Looked up from germline, CDR1 is SGHRS and CDR2 is YFSETQ. The CDR3 length is 13 residues. The DNA for the CDR3 is TGCGCCAGCAGCTTGGGGGAGTCAGATACGCAGTATTTT. Translation gives CASSLGESDTQYF. The full variable domain, its missing parts supplied by reference TRBV5-1 and TRBJ2-3, is KAGVTQTPRYLIKTRGQQVTLSCSPISGHRSVSWYQQTPGQGLQFLFEYFSETQRNKGNFPGRFSGRQFSNSRSEMNVSTLELGDSALYLCASSLGESDTQYFGPGTRLTVL.

This chain links TRBV2 with TRBJ1-5, with TRBD1 matching over 9 bases. This CDR3 comprises 13 residues. In germline, CDR1 is SNHLY, CDR2 FYNNEI. V gave up 6 bases and J gave up 7 bases; unmatched junction bases: 4. The CDR3 DNA is TGTGCCAGCAGGACAGGGGGTTCCCAGCCCCAGCATTTT. This translates into CASRTGGSQPQHF. The full variable domain, in which reference TRBV2 and TRBJ1-5 provide the parts outside the CDR3, is EPEVTQTPSHQVTQMGQEVILRCVPISNHLYFYWYRQILGQKVEFLVSFYNNEISEKSEIFDDQFSVERPDGSNFTLKIRSTKLEDSAMYFCASRTGGSQPQHFGDGTRLSIL.

The rearrangement uses TRBV7-9 and TRBJ1-2, with 10 bases that match TRBD1. V shed 1 base and J 7 bases; nucleotides not matched to a gene: 9. In germline, CDR1 is SEHNR, CDR2 FQNEAQ (reference sequence). CDR3 length: 16 residues. The CDR3 DNA reads as TGTGCCAGCAGCTTAGGGCAGACAGGGGGCGGATCTGGCTACACCTTC. Residues: CASSLGQTGGGSGYTF.

This chain links TRBV18 with TRBJ2-3; 11 bases are a match to TRBD2. The CDR3 spans 18 residues. Germline V gives CDR1 KGHSH, CDR2 LQKENI. J lost 1 base, V lost 3 bases, and 9 bases had no gene match. CDR3 DNA: TGTGCCAGCTCACCTGGGCTAGCGGGGGGTAAACGCACAGATACGCAGTATTTT. Protein sequence: CASSPGLAGGKRTDTQYF. Full variable domain (missing parts from reference TRBV18 and TRBJ2-3): NAGVMQNPRHLVRRRGQEARLRCSPMKGHSHVYWYRQLPEEGLKFMVYLQKENIIDESGMPKERFSAEFPKEGPSILRIQQVVRGDSAAYFCASSPGLAGGKRTDTQYFGPGTRLTVL.

The chain combines TRBV12-3 or TRBV12-4 with TRBJ2-5; 8 positions agree with TRBD2. The CDR3 sequence is 13 residues long. The V gene end was trimmed by 4 bases and the J gene end by 8 bases; junction bases not matched to a gene: 6. This CDR3 reads CASSSAGARTQYF. CDR3 in DNA: TGTGCCAGCAGTTCAGCGGGGGCTAGAACCCAGTACTTC.

This rearrangement joins TRBV2 to TRBJ2-1; TRBD1 matches at 9 bases. Germline values: CDR1 SNHLY, CDR2 FYNNEI. The CDR3 contains 12 residues. Trimming at V came to 8 bases and at J to 6 bases, leaving 2 bases not matched to a gene. This CDR3 reads CASRDRANEQFF. In DNA form, the CDR3 reads TGTGCCAGCCGGGACAGGGCCAATGAGCAGTTCTTC.

The chain recombines TRBV28 with TRBJ2-1, with D maybe TRBD2 (5 bases). Germline loops: CDR1 MDHEN, CDR2 SYDVKM. V lost 7 bases, J lost 4 bases, and 14 bases lay in between. This CDR3 is 14 amino acids long. Written as DNA, the CDR3 is TGTGCCAGCAAACATAGGGCGGGTTACAATGAGCAGTTCTTC. Translating gives CASKHRAGYNEQFF.

The chain is built from TRBV25-1 and TRBJ2-3; 7 bases align to TRBD2. This CDR3 has 17 residues. Germline-derived CDR1 and CDR2 are MGHDK and SYGVNS. With 5 bases clipped from V and 0 bases from J, the junction kept 11 bases outside the gene matches. The CDR3: CASSPGGGPLSTDTQYF. Here the CDR3 DNA reads TGTGCCAGCAGTCCGGGGGGAGGTCCTCTCAGCACAGATACGCAGTATTTT.

The V and J genes are TRBV24-1 and TRBJ1-2, with D perhaps TRBD1 (6 bases). The CDR3 extends over 14 amino acids. V lost 3 bases and J 6 bases, leaving 13 bases between the germline ends. CDR1 KGHDR and CDR2 SFDVKD come from the germline V gene. The CDR3: CATSDRTADHGYTF. In nucleotides, the CDR3 is TGTGCCACCAGTGATCGGACAGCAGACCATGGCTACACCTTC.

V usage is TRBV6-5 and J usage is TRBJ1-6, with 11 bases matching TRBD1. Germline assignment: CDR1 MNHEY and CDR2 SVGAGI. With 7 bases clipped from V and 13 bases from J, the junction kept 6 bases outside the gene matches. This CDR3 is 13 amino acids long. CDR3 region: CASTRTGGLPLHF. As DNA, the CDR3 is TGTGCCAGCACCCGGACAGGGGGCTTGCCCCTCCACTTT.

On this clone: An end of the junction does not agree with germline; a read error may underlie this. This rearrangement joins TRBV7-2 to TRBJ1-1, with TRBD1 matching 8 bases. Germline CDR1 reads SGHTA; CDR2 reads FQGNSA. The CDR3 is made up of 14 amino acids. The CDR3 here is CASSTRQGNSEAFF. In DNA form, the CDR3 reads TGTGCCAGCAGCACACGACAGGGGAACTCTGAAGCTTTCTTT.

The table lists this clone with a count of one. V is TRBV11-1 and J is TRBJ2-1; TRBD2 aligns across 8 bases. The CDR3 is 12 residues long. V gave up 0 bases and J gave up 15 bases; unmatched junction bases: 4. Germline CDR1 is SGHAT and CDR2 is FQDESV (reference sequence). CDR3 nucleotides: TGTGCCAGCAGCTTAGCCCGGGGGGGTCCGTTCTTC. It specifies CASSLARGGPFF.

The chain combines TRBV5-3 with TRBJ1-1, with TRBD1 identical over 9 bases. TRBV5-3 is an ORF, with its function uncertain. Trimming removed 3 bases from V and 6 bases from J; junction bases left unmatched: 30. This CDR3 has 22 amino acids. Written as DNA, the CDR3 is TGTGCCAGAAGCTCGAACGATGCAAAAACAGGGGGCATGGGTAGGAGGTGTGCTGAAGCTTTCTTT. This gives the protein CARSSNDAKTGGMGRRCAEAFF.

The rearrangement links TRBV19 to TRBJ1-3; 8 nucleotides agree with TRBD1. Germline CDR1 LNHDA, CDR2 SQIVND (reference sequence). Trimming at V came to 9 bases and at J to 4 bases, leaving 8 bases not matched to a gene. The CDR3 is 14 residues long. CDR3 protein: CASQGQALGNTIYF. The CDR3, as DNA: TGTGCCAGCCAGGGACAGGCCCTCGGAAACACCATATATTTT.